This TCR beta chain is drawn from a study of T cell changes during pregnancy in multiple sclerosis. This CDR3 is built from 14 residues. Looked up from germline, CDR1 is MNHNS and CDR2 is SASEGT. The germline V and J ends were trimmed by 6 bases and 1 base, with 13 bases remaining between them. Assay: immunoSEQ multiplex PCR; the TCRdb copy retains only in-frame clones and omits some. Here the sample spans roughly 54,000 clones, about 90% being singletons. V gene TRBV6-1 combines with J gene TRBJ2-7; D call uncertain. Sequenced here: CD4+ T cells from peripheral blood mononuclear cells, sampled after pregnancy. The sequence derives from a female donor with multiple sclerosis, enrolled in a pregnancy study. CDR3 region: CASSPKTFSYEQYF. The CDR3 DNA reads TGTGCCAGCAGCCCAAAGACATTTTCCTACGAGCAGTACTTC.